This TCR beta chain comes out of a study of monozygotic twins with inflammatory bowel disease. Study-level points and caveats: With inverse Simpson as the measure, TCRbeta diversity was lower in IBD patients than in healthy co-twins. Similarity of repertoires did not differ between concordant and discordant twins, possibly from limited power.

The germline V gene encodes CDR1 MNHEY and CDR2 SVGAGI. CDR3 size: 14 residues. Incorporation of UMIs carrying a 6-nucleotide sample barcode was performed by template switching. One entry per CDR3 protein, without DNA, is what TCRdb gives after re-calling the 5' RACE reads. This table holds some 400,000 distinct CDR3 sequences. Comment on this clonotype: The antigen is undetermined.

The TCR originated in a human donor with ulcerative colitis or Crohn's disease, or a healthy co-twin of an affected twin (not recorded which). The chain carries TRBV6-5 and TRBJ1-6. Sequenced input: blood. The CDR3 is CASSYFSNFSPLHF.